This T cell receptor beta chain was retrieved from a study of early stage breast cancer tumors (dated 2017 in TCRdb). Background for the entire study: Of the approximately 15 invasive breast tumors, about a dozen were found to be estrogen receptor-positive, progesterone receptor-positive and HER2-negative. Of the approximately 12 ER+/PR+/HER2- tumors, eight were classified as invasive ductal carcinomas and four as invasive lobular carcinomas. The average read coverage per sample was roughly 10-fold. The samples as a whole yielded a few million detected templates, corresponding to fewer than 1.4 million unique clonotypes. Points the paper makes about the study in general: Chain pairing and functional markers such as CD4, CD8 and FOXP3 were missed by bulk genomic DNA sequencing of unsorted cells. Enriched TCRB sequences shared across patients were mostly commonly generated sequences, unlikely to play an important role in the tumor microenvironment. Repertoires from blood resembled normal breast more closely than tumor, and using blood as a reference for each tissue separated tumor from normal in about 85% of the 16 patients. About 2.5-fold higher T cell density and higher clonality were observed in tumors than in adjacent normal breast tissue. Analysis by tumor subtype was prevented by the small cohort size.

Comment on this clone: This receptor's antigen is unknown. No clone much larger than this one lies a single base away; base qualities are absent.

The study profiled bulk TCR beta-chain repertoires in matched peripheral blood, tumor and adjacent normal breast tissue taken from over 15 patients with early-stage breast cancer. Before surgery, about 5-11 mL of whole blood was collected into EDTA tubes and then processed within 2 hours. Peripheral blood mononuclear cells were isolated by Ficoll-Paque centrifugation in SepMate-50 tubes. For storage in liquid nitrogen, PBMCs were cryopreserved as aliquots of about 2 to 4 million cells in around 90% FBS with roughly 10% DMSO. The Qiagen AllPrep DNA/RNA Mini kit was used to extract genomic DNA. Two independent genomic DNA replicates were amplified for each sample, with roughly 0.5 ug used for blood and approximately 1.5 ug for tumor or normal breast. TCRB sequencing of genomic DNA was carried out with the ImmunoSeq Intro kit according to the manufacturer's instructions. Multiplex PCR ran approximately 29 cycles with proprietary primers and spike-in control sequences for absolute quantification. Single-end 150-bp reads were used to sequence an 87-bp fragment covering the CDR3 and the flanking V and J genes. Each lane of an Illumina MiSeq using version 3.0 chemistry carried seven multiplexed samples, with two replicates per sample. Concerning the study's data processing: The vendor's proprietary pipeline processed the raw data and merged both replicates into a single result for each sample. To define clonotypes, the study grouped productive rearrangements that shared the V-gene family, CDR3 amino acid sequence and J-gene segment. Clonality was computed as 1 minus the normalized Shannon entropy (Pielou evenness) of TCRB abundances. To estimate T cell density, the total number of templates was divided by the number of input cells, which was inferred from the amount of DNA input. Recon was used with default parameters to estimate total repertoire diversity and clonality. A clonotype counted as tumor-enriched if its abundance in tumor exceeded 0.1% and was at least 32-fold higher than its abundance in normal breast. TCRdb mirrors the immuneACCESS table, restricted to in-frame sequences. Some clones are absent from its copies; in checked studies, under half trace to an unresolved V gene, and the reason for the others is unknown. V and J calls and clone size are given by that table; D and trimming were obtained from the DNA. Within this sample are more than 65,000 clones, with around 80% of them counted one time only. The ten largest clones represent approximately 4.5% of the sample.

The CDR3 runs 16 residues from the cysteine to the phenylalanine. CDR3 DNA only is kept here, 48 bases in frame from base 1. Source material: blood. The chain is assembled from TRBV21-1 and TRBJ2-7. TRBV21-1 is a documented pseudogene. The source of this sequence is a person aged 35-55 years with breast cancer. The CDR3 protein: CASSTPPPIRSYEQYF. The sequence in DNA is TGTGCCAGCAGCACCCCGCCCCCCATTCGCTCCTACGAGCAGTACTTC.